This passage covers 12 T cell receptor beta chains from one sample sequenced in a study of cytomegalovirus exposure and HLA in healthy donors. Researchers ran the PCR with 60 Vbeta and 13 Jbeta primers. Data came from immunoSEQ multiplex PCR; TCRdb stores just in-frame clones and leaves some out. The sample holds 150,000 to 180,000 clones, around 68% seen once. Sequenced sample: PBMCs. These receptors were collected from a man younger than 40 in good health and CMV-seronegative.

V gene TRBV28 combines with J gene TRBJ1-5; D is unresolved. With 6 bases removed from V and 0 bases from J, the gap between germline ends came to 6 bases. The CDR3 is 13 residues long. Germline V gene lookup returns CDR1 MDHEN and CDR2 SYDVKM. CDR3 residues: CASSPSSNQPQHF. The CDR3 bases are TGTGCCAGCAGCCCTAGTAGCAATCAGCCCCAGCATTTT.

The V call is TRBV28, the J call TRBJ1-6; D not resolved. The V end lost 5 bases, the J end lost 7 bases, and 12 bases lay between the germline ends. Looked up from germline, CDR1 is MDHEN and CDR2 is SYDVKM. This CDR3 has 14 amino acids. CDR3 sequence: CASSPGIGNSPLHF. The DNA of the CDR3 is TGTGCCAGCAGTCCGGGGATCGGGAATTCACCCCTCCACTTT.

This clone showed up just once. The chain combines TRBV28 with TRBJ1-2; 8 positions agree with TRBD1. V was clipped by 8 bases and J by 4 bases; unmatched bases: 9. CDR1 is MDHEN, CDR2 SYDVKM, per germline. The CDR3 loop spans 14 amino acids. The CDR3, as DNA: TGTGCCAGCCGGAGGACAGGGCCTCCCTATGGCTACACCTTC. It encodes CASRRTGPPYGYTF.

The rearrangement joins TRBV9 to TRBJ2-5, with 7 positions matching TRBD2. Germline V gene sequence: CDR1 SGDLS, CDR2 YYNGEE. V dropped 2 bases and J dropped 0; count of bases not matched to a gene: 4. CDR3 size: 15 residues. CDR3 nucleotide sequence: TGTGCCAGCAGCGTGGACGGGGGGAACCAAGAGACCCAGTACTTC. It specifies CASSVDGGNQETQYF.

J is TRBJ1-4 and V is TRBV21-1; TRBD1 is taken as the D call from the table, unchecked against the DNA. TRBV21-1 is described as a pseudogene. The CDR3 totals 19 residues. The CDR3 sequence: CASSIRDRPTLCTNEKLFF. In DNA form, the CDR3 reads TGTGCCAGCAGCATCCGGGACAGGCCAACCTTGTGCACTAATGAAAAACTGTTTTTT.

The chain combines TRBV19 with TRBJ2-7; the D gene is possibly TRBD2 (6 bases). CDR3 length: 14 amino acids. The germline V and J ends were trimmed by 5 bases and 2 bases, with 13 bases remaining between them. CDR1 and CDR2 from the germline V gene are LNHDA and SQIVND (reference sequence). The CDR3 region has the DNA TGTGCCAGTAGTCCCGTGGACTACACCTACGAGCAGTACTTC. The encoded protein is CASSPVDYTYEQYF.

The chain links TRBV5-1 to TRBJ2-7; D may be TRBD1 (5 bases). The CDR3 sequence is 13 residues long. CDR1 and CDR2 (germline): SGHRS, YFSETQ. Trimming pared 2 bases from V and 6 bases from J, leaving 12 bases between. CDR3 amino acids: CASSLPGSSEQYF. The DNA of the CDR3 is TGCGCCAGCAGCTTACCAGGGTCGTCCGAGCAGTACTTC.

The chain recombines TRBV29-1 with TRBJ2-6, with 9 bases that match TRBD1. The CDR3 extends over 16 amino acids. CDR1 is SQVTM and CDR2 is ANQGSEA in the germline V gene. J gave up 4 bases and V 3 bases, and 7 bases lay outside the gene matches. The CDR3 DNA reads TGCAGCGTTGAGGAGTACAGGGGGCCCGGGGCCAACGTCCTGACTTTC. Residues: CSVEEYRGPGANVLTF.

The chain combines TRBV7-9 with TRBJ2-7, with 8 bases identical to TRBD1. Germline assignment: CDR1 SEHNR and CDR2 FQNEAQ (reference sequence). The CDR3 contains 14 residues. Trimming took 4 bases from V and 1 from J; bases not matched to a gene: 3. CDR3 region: CASSSTGESYEQYF. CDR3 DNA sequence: TGTGCCAGCAGCTCGACAGGGGAATCCTACGAGCAGTACTTC.

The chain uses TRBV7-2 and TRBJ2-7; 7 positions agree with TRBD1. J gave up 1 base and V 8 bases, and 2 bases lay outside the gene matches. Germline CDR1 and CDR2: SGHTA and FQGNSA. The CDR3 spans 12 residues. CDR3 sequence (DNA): TGTGCCAGCGGGGACAGTTCCTACGAGCAGTACTTC. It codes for CASGDSSYEQYF.

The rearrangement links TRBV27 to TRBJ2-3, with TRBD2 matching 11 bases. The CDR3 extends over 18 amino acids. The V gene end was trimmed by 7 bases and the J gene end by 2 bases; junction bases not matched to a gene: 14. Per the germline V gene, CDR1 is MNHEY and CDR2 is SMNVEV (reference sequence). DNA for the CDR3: TGTGCCAGCAATGCCGATTTAGCGGGGGGGCTTGACACAGATACGCAGTATTTT. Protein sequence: CASNADLAGGLDTDTQYF.

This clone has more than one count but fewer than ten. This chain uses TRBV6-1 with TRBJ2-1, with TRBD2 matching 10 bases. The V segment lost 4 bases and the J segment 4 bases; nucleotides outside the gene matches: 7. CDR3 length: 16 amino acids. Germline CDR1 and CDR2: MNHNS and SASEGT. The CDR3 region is CASSGYLAGAYNEQFF. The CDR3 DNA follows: TGTGCCAGCAGTGGTTATCTAGCGGGGGCGTACAATGAGCAGTTCTTC.